This TCR beta chain originates from a study of beta chain features in type 1 diabetes. For the study at large: Sorted cell examination encompassed roughly 98,000,000 cells across all samples. Study-wide results and caveats: A definitive answer on HLA type influencing TCRB rearrangement was not reached here. For patients, the naive, central memory and Treg TCRB repertoires appeared more alike than for healthy donors. Researchers report that Type 1 diabetes patients had moderately but significantly shorter TCRB CDR3s across all four CD4+ subsets.

The authors obtained over 95% purity in all sorted populations. TCRB transcripts that were expressed got sequenced, as all of the isolated RNA had been reverse transcribed. Clones were read by immunoSEQ multiplex PCR, and TCRdb kept only the in-frame ones, dropping some. The table lists approximately 250,000 clones, approximately 16% of them singletons. Germline V gives CDR1 SEHNR, CDR2 FQNEAQ (reference sequence). The ends lost 3 bases at V and 0 bases at J; junction bases unmatched: 4. This CDR3 is built from 16 residues. About this clone: The antigen is unknown.

The chain combines TRBV7-9 with TRBJ2-5; 10 bases match TRBD2. This clonotype was obtained from a man aged 25 to 40 with type 1 diabetes. Sequencing was done on a sample of naive CD4+ T cells from blood. The CDR3 spells CASSFYSGRYQETQYF. CDR3 sequence (DNA): TGTGCCAGCAGCTTTTATAGCGGGAGGTACCAAGAGACCCAGTACTTC.